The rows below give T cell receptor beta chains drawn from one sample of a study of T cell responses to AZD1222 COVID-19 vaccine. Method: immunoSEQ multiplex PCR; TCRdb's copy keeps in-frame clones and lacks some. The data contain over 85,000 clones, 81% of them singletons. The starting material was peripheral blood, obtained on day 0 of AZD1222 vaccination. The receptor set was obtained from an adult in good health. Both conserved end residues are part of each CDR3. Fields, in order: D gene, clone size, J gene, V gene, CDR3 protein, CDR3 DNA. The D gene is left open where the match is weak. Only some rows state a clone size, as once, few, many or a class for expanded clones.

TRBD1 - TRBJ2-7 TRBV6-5 CASSYPGQNYEQYF TGTGCCAGCAGTTACCCGGGACAGAACTACGAGCAGTACTTC
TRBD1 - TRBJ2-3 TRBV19 CASRESGGEDTQYF TGTGCCAGTAGAGAGTCAGGGGGCGAAGATACGCAGTATTTT
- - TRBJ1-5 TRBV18 CASSPPGVRNQPQHF TGTGCCAGCTCACCCCCGGGGGTACGGAATCAGCCCCAGCATTTT
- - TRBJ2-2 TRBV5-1 CASTRGSNTGELFF TGCGCCAGCACGAGGGGGTCGAACACCGGGGAGCTGTTTTTT
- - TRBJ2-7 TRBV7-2 CASSLETASYEQYF TGTGCCAGCAGCTTAGAAACAGCATCCTACGAGCAGTACTTC
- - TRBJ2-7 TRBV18 CASSAHSYEQYF TGTGCCAGCTCAGCGCATTCTTACGAGCAGTACTTC
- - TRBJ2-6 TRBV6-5 CASSQQASGANVLTF TGTGCCAGCAGTCAACAGGCCTCTGGGGCCAACGTCCTGACTTTC
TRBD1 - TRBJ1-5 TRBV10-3 CAIHQTGEGQPQHF TGTGCCATACACCAAACAGGGGAGGGTCAGCCCCAGCATTTT
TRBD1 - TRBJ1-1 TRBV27 CASNLRTGGATEAFF TGTGCCAGCAACCTCAGGACAGGGGGGGCCACTGAAGCTTTCTTT
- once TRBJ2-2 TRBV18 CASSPRTATKNTGELFF TGTGCCAGCTCACCCCGGACAGCGACGAAGAACACCGGGGAGCTGTTTTTT
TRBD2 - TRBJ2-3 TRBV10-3 CAISRGTSLPDTQYF TGTGCCATCAGCCGCGGGACTAGTCTCCCAGATACGCAGTATTTT
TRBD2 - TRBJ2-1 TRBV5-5 CASSRLGGNNEQFF TGTGCCAGCAGCCGCTTGGGGGGGAACAATGAGCAGTTCTTC
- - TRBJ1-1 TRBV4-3 CASSQSNTEAFF TGCGCCAGCAGCCAAAGTAACACTGAAGCTTTCTTT
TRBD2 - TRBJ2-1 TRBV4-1 CASSQPLLAGNNEQFF TGCGCCAGCAGCCAACCCCTTCTAGCGGGAAACAATGAGCAGTTCTTC
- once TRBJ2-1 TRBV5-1 CASSLLRGSNNEQFF TGCGCCAGCAGCTTGCTACGGGGAAGCAACAATGAGCAGTTCTTC
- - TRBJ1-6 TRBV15 CATSRGGNNSPLHF TGTGCCACCAGCAGGGGGGGGAATAATTCACCCCTCCACTTT
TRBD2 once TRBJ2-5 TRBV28 CASSLSQTSGGKTQYF TGTGCCAGCAGTTTATCCCAGACTAGCGGGGGGAAGACCCAGTACTTC
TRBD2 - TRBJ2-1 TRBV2 CASRTSGSYNEQFF TGTGCCAGCAGAACTAGCGGGAGTTACAATGAGCAGTTCTTC
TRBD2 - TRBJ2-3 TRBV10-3 CAISESLSGASTDTQYF TGTGCCATCAGTGAGTCTCTTAGCGGGGCGAGCACAGATACGCAGTATTTT
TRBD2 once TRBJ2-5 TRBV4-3 CASSQEDIAGVEETQYF TGCGCCAGCAGCCAAGAGGATATAGCGGGAGTCGAAGAGACCCAGTACTTC
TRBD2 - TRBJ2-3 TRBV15 CATSRWTSGMGDTQYF TGTGCCACCAGCAGGTGGACTAGCGGGATGGGGGATACGCAGTATTTT
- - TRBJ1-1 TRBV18 CASSPMRGGYTEAFF TGTGCCAGCTCCCCGATGAGGGGGGGCTACACTGAAGCTTTCTTT
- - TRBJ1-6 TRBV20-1 CSASARVGRGNSPLHF TGCAGTGCTAGTGCTCGGGTTGGGAGAGGGAATTCACCCCTCCACTTT
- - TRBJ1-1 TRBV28 CASSLKVSEAFF TGTGCCAGCAGTTTAAAAGTCTCTGAAGCTTTCTTT
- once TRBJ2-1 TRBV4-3 CASSQQAGQALYNEQFF TGCGCCAGCAGCCAACAAGCGGGACAGGCGCTATACAATGAGCAGTTCTTC
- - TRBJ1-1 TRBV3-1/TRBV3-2 CASSQGFQGTEAFF TGTGCCAGCAGCCAAGGCTTCCAGGGGACTGAAGCTTTCTTT
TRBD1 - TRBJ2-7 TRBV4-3 CASSQAEDRRAWEQYF TGCGCCAGCAGCCAAGCCGAGGACAGGCGCGCTTGGGAGCAGTACTTC
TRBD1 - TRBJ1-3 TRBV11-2 CASSTGTVSGNTIYF TGTGCCAGCAGCACCGGGACAGTCTCTGGAAACACCATATATTTT
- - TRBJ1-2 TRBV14 CASSQEGRYGYGYTF TGTGCCAGCAGCCAAGAGGGCCGCTACGGCTATGGCTACACCTTC
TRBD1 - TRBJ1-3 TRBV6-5 CASSYGDRGLGNTIYF TGTGCCAGCAGTTACGGGGACAGGGGGCTTGGAAACACCATATATTTT
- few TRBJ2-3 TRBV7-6 CASSSGPSTDTQYF TGTGCCAGCAGCTCCGGGCCTAGCACAGATACGCAGTATTTT
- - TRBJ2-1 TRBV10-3 CAISGRGGGNEQFF TGTGCCATCAGTGGGCGGGGCGGTGGGAATGAGCAGTTCTTC
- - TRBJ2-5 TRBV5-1 CASSLTAGQETQYF TGCGCCAGCAGCTTAACGGCGGGGCAAGAGACCCAGTACTTC
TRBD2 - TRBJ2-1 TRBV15 CATSATTSGRANEQFF TGTGCCACCAGCGCCACTACTAGCGGGAGGGCCAATGAGCAGTTCTTC
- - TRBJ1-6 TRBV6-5 CASRYPQSSYNSPLHF TGTGCCAGCAGGTACCCCCAGAGCTCCTATAATTCACCCCTCCACTTT
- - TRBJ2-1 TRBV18 CASSPRVTHEQFF TGTGCCAGCTCACCTCGTGTTACGCATGAGCAGTTCTTC